This T cell receptor (beta chain) was documented in a study of T cell responses to AZD1222 COVID-19 vaccine. This clone was seen more than once but under ten times. What it binds is not known. Study-wide findings and caveats: Most donors were white British, females outnumbered males, and clonal diversity was possibly underestimated. Variant regions that are unmutated are reportedly the target of nearly half of spike-specific TCRs. Recipients of AZD1222 seropositive at baseline numbered only 5 to 7.

This CDR3 is built from 14 residues. Per germline, CDR1 SGDLS and CDR2 YYNGEE. The germline V and J ends were trimmed by 0 bases and 1 base, with 7 bases remaining between them. TCRdb's copy holds only in-frame clones and misses some; the assay was immunoSEQ multiplex PCR. The table shows under 200,000 clones, with around nine tenths occurring only once. This TCR derives from an adult in good health. The source material was peripheral blood, sampled on day 0 of AZD1222 vaccination. V is TRBV9 and J is TRBJ2-5; D unresolved. DNA for the CDR3: TGTGCCAGCAGCGTAGGTGGAGCCCAAGAGACCCAGTACTTC. The encoded protein is CASSVGGAQETQYF.